The rows below give T cell receptor beta chains drawn from one sample of a study of T cells in Graves' hyperthyroidism and ophthalmopathy. One entry per CDR3 protein, called by TCRdb with MiXCR from the multiplex PCR reads. The data show some 720,000 distinct CDR3 sequences, roughly 15% seen once. Sequenced input: blood. The receptors shown here come from a man between 18 and 29 years old with Graves' hyperthyroidism. The CDR3 runs from the conserved cysteine through the conserved F or W. Clone sizes are given selectively: once, few, many, or a class where the clone is expanded.

abundance	v_gene	j_gene	CDR3aa
-	TRBV7-9	TRBJ2-2	CASSIGQYTGELFF
-	TRBV15	TRBJ2-3	CATSRVGSVSTDTQYF
many	TRBV27	TRBJ1-2	CASSPTGAWGYTF
-	TRBV30	TRBJ2-5	CAWSSGSTQETQYF
-	TRBV15	TRBJ2-1	CATSRYLQGAQNEQFF
many	TRBV20-1	TRBJ1-1	CSARPEGLNTEAFF
few	TRBV20-1	TRBJ2-1	CSARGGRGGSSYNEQFF
few	TRBV6-1	TRBJ1-3	CASSVQQARSGNTIYF
-	TRBV4-3	TRBJ1-3	CASSQKFQGEWGNTIYF
many	TRBV6-4	TRBJ2-3	CASSYDVGADTQYF
-	TRBV7-9	TRBJ2-2	CASFSTGELFF
once	TRBV4-1	TRBJ2-4	CASSHFPLVEAKNIQYF
-	TRBV2	TRBJ2-3	CASSMILAGETDSQYF
few	TRBV3-1	TRBJ2-2	CASSPPTGTGELFF
few	TRBV5-1	TRBJ1-3	CASSLTGISGNTIYF
few	TRBV4-1	TRBJ2-2	CASSQWALAGGESTGELFF
many	TRBV6-1	TRBJ2-7	CASSEGFDYEQYF
many	TRBV6-1	TRBJ2-2	CASRDPGHTNTGELFF
many	TRBV2	TRBJ2-3	CASKTGRTDTQYF
many	TRBV6-2/TRBV6-3	TRBJ1-1	CASSYPDRRTEAFF